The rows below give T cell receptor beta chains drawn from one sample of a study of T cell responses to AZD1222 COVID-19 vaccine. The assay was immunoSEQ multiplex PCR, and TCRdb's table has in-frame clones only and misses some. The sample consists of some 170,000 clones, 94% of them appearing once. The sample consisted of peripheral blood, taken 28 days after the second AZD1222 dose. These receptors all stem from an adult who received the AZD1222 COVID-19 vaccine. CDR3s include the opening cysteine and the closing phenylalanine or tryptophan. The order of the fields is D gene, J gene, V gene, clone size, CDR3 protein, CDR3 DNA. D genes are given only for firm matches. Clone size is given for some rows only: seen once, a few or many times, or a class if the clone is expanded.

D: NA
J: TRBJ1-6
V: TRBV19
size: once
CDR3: CASSIGKGNSPLHF
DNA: TGTGCCAGTAGTATAGGAAAGGGGAATTCACCCCTCCACTTT

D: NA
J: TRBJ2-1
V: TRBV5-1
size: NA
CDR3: CASSFAAESSYNEQFF
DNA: TGCGCCAGCAGCTTTGCAGCGGAGAGCTCCTACAATGAGCAGTTCTTC

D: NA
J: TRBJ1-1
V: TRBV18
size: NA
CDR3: CASSPQGNTEAFF
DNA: TGTGCCAGCTCACCACAGGGGAACACTGAAGCTTTCTTT

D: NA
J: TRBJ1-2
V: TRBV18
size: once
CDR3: CASSPPLPGHGYTF
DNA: TGTGCCAGCTCACCACCTCTGCCGGGACATGGCTACACCTTC

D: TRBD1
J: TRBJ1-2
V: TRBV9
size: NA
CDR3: CASSVGAGTVANYGYTF
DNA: TGTGCCAGCAGCGTAGGGGCGGGGACAGTCGCTAACTATGGCTACACCTTC

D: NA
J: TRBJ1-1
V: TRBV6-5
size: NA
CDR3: CASRWANTEAFF
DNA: TGTGCCAGCAGATGGGCGAACACTGAAGCTTTCTTT

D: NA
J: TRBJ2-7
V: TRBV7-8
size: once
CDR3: CASSLDRAAQGGQYF
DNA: TGTGCCAGCAGCTTAGATAGGGCAGCCCAGGGGGGGCAGTACTTC

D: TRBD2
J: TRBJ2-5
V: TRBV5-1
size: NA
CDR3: CASSPGLAGAGDETQYF
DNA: TGCGCCAGCAGCCCCGGACTAGCGGGAGCCGGGGATGAGACCCAGTACTTC

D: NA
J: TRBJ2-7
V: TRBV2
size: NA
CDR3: CASGGYEQYF
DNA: TGTGCCAGCGGCGGATACGAGCAGTACTTC

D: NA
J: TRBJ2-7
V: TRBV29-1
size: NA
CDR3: CSASGAFVFEQYF
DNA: TGCAGCGCCTCCGGGGCCTTCGTTTTCGAGCAGTACTTC

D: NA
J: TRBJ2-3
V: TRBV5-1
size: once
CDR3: CASSLGSIDTQYF
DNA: TGCGCCAGCAGCTTGGGGTCGATAGATACGCAGTATTTT

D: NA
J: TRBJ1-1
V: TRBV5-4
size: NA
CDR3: CASSSVRAGTEAFF
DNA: TGTGCCAGCAGCTCCGTCAGGGCGGGAACTGAAGCTTTCTTT

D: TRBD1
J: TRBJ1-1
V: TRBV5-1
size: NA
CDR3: CASSLDFIQGTFF
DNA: TGCGCCAGCAGCTTGGACTTCATACAGGGGACATTCTTT

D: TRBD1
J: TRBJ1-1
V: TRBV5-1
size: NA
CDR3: CASSLAGDRATEAFF
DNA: TGCGCCAGCAGCTTGGCAGGGGACAGGGCTACTGAAGCTTTCTTT

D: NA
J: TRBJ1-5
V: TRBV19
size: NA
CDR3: CASSMIAAGNQPQHF
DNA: TGTGCCAGTAGTATGATCGCGGCCGGCAATCAGCCCCAGCATTTT

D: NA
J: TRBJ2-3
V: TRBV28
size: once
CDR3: CATPPWVAVNTDTQYF
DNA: TGTGCCACCCCCCCTTGGGTAGCGGTCAACACAGATACGCAGTATTTT

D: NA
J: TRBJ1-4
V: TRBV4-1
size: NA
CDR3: CASSQGSGNEKLFF
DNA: TGCGCCAGCAGCCAAGGGTCGGGAAATGAAAAACTGTTTTTT

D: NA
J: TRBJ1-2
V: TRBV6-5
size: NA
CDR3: CASRGTGVTF
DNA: TGTGCCAGCAGGGGGACCGGTGTCACCTTC

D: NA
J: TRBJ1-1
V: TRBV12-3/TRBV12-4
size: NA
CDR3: CASSFRMNTEAFF
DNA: TGTGCCAGCAGTTTCAGAATGAACACTGAAGCTTTCTTT

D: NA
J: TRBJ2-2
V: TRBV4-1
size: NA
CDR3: CASSYWAGTGELFF
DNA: TGCGCCAGCAGCTACTGGGCGGGTACCGGGGAGCTGTTTTTT

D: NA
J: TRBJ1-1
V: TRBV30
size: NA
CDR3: CAWSLGGAGTEAFF
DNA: TGTGCCTGGAGTCTCGGGGGCGCTGGCACTGAAGCTTTCTTT

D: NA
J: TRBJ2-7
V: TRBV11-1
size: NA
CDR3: CASSYRDSHLYEQYF
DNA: TGTGCCAGCAGCTACCGGGACTCCCATTTATACGAGCAGTACTTC

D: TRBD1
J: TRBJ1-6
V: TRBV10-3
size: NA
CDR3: CATAPGQDNSPLHF
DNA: TGTGCCACCGCGCCGGGACAGGATAATTCACCCCTCCACTTT

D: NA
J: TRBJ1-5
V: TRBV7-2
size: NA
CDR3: CAKSAGCTPQHF
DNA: TGTGCCAAGTCGGCGGGATGTACGCCCCAGCATTTT

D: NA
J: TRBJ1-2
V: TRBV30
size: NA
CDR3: CAWTAALNYGYTF
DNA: TGTGCCTGGACCGCCGCACTAAACTATGGCTACACCTTC

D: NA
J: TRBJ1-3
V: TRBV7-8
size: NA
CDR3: CASSLAWGRNGTGNTIYF
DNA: TGTGCCAGCAGCTTAGCCTGGGGACGTAACGGGACTGGAAACACCATATATTTT

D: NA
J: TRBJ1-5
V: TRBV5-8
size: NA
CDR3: CASRYRDGSGNQPQHF
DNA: TGTGCCAGCAGGTACAGGGACGGCTCTGGCAATCAGCCCCAGCATTTT

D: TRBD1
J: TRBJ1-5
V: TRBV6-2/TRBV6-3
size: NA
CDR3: CASSYGDRVGQPQHF
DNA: TGTGCCAGCAGTTACGGGGACAGGGTGGGTCAGCCCCAGCATTTT

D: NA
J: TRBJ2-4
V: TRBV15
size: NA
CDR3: CATTLQRGPGNIQYF
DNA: TGTGCCACCACCCTCCAGAGAGGACCGGGAAACATTCAGTACTTC

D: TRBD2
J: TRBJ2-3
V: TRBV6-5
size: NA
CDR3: CASRVGTSGTDTQYF
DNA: TGTGCCAGCAGAGTCGGGACTAGCGGCACAGATACGCAGTATTTT

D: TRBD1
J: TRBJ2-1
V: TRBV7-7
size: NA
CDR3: CASSLGQGSYNEQFF
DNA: TGTGCCAGCAGCTTAGGACAGGGCTCCTACAATGAGCAGTTCTTC

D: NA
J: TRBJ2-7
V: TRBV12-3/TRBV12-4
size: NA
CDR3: CASSFFRVEQYF
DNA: TGTGCCAGCAGTTTCTTCAGGGTCGAGCAGTACTTC

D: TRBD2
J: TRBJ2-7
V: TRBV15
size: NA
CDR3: CATSIGTSGSLFSYEQYF
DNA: TGTGCCACCAGCATCGGGACTAGCGGGAGCCTATTCTCCTACGAGCAGTACTTC

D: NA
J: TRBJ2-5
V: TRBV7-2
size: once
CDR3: CASSPGQGGTQYF
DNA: TGTGCCAGCAGCCCCGGACAAGGCGGGACCCAGTACTTC